One and the same sample provided the 20 T cell receptor beta chains below, sequenced in a study of T cell clonality in common variable immunodeficiency. The data were produced by immunoSEQ multiplex PCR, yet TCRdb's version contains in-frame clones alone and is incomplete. The data show about 39,000 clones, none appearing only once, with 2.5% to 3.5% held by the ten largest. Specimen: peripheral blood mononuclear cells. The receptors derive from a person between 18 and 75 years old in good health.

This clone appeared many times. The CDR3 end lies 3 residues beyond the end of the read and is filled in from the germline J gene. The chain uses TRBV7-8 and TRBJ2-7; D is uncertain. CDR3 length: 13 amino acids. Germline V gene sequence: CDR1 SGHVS, CDR2 FQNEAQ. The germline V and J ends were trimmed by 2 bases and 3 bases, with 8 bases remaining between them. The CDR3 sequence: CASSLLAGYEQYF. The sequenced CDR3 bases are TGTGCCAGCAGCTTATTGGCTGGCTACGAG.

This clone has at least ten counts. The CDR3 is cut off 3 residues early in the read; its end comes from the germline J gene. The gene calls are TRBV7-6 and TRBJ2-2; a possible D gene is TRBD2 (6 bases). V was shortened by 3 bases and J by 3 bases, with 20 bases between the two germline ends. The CDR3 spans 18 residues. The germline gives CDR1 SGHVS, CDR2 FNYEAQ. The CDR3 DNA, read in part, is TGTGCCAGCAGCTTGATTACTCGACAGAAGCGGGACACCGGGGAG. Its protein product is CASSLITRQKRDTGE. The whole CDR3 is CASSLITRQKRDTGELFF. Together with reference TRBV7-6 and TRBJ2-2, the CDR3 gives the full variable domain: GAGVSQSPRYKVTKRGQDVALRCDPISGHVSLYWYRQALGQGPEFLTYFNYEAQQDKSGLPNDRFSAERPEGSISTLTIQRTEQRDSAMYRCASSLITRQKRDTGELFFGEGSRLTVL.

This clone was observed many times. The read gets to within 3 residues of the CDR3 end, and the germline J gene fills in the rest. The rearrangement joins TRBV19 to TRBJ1-5, with D perhaps TRBD1 (5 bases). The length of the CDR3 is 13 residues. Germline assignment: CDR1 LNHDA and CDR2 SQIVND (reference sequence). V was clipped by 5 bases and J by 7 bases, with 12 bases between them. This CDR3 reads CASSRQGYQPQHF. The CDR3 DNA, read in part, is TGTGCCAGTAGTCGGCAGGGCTACCAGCCC.

Many counts were recorded for this clone. The CDR3 is cut off 3 residues early in the read; its end comes from the germline J gene. The gene calls are TRBV7-3 and TRBJ1-1; D unresolved. The V and J ends lost 6 bases and 0 bases respectively, with 11 bases between them. Germline values: CDR1 SGHTA, CDR2 FQGTGA. This CDR3 region has 14 residues. CDR3 loop: CASSHDSLNTEAFF. Partial CDR3 DNA: TGTGCCAGCAGTCATGACTCCTTGAACACTGAA.

This clone showed up many times. The read comes to an end 3 residues before the CDR3 does, leaving the germline J gene to fill in the end. V is TRBV5-4 and J is TRBJ2-3; D uncertain. V was trimmed by 3 bases and J by 5 bases, leaving 13 bases between them. CDR3 length: 14 residues. The germline V gene has CDR1 SGHNT and CDR2 YYREEE (reference sequence). Incomplete CDR3 DNA: TGTGCCAGCAGCTCCGAGTCCAACTTAGATACG. Translation: CASSSESNLDT. Given in full, the CDR3 is CASSSESNLDTQYF.

This clone was detected many times. The CDR3 goes on 3 residues after the read ends, and that part is filled in from the germline J gene. This chain uses TRBV5-6 with TRBJ1-2; 7 bases map to TRBD1. The junction had 6 bases not matched to a gene; V was cut back by 1 base and J by 3 bases. The CDR3 runs to 15 residues. CDR1 SGHDT and CDR2 YYEEEE come from the germline V gene. The CDR3: CASSLSSTGDYGYTF. The DNA read from the CDR3 is TGTGCCAGCAGCTTGTCGAGCACAGGGGACTATGGC.

This clone has just a few counts. The sequence runs out 3 residues before the end of the CDR3; the remainder is reconstructed from the germline J gene. The genes are TRBV19 and TRBJ1-2; D gene ambiguous. This CDR3 is built from 16 residues. CDR1 is LNHDA, CDR2 SQIVND, per germline (reference sequence). Incomplete CDR3 DNA: TGTGCCAGTAGTATAAGCTCTAGTGGACGGGGATACGAC. The encoded protein is CASSISSSGRGYD. The full CDR3 is CASSISSSGRGYDYTF.

This clone was seen at least ten times. Coverage ceases 3 residues before the CDR3 finishes, and the germline J gene fills in the end. The rearrangement links TRBV5-4 to TRBJ2-7, with 7 positions matching TRBD2. V lost 5 bases and J lost 0; bases outside the gene matches: 5. Germline CDR1 is SGHNT and CDR2 is YYREEE (reference sequence). This CDR3 is 14 amino acids long. The CDR3 region is CASRRAGSSYEQYF. The part of the CDR3 DNA that was read is TGTGCCAGCAGACGAGCGGGAAGCTCCTACGAG. Full variable domain (outside the CDR3, taken from reference TRBV5-4 and TRBJ2-7): ETGVTQSPTHLIKTRGQQVTLRCSSQSGHNTVSWYQQALGQGPQFIFQYYREEENGRGNFPPRFSGLQFPNYSSELNVNALELDDSALYLCASRRAGSSYEQYFGPGTRLTVT.

This clone was seen ten or more times. The read terminates 3 residues ahead of where the CDR3 ends, so the germline J gene completes it. The chain links TRBV6-4 to TRBJ2-2; D is perhaps TRBD1 (6 bases). The CDR3 contains 14 residues. Germline-derived CDR1 and CDR2 are MRHNA and SNTAGT. The V gene lost 6 bases and the J gene lost 1 base, with 9 bases spanning the gap. Incomplete CDR3 DNA: TGTGCCAGCAGCCCGGACAGGAACACCGGGGAG. This gives the protein CASSPDRNTGE. The whole CDR3 sequence reads CASSPDRNTGELFF.

Of note for this clone: Coverage ceases 3 residues before the CDR3 finishes, and the germline J gene fills in the end. The V and J genes are TRBV20-1 and TRBJ2-3; 9 bases line up with TRBD1. There are 13 residues in the CDR3. Per the germline V gene, CDR1 is DFQATT and CDR2 is SNEGSKA (reference sequence). CDR3 amino acids: CSANRDREKTQYF. The covered CDR3 bases are TGCAGTGCTAACCGGGACAGGGAAAAGACG.

The sample holds many counts of this clone. The CDR3 is cut off 3 residues early in the read; its end comes from the germline J gene. This sequence joins TRBV5-4 and TRBJ2-1, with 10 bases identical to TRBD2. Germline V CDR1 and CDR2: SGHNT, YYREEE (reference sequence). V was clipped by 4 bases and J by 4 bases; unmatched bases: 5. The CDR3 has 15 residues. CDR3 sequence: CASSGGLADYNEQFF. The covered CDR3 bases are TGTGCCAGCAGCGGAGGACTAGCGGATTACAATGAG.

This clone was seen a handful of times. The read finishes 3 residues shy of the CDR3 end, and the germline J gene is used to complete it. The chain has TRBV19 and TRBJ1-2, with D possibly being TRBD1 (6 bases). Deletions cut 5 bases from V and 2 bases from J, with 15 bases between. CDR3 length equals 15 residues. CDR1 is LNHDA and CDR2 is SQIVND in the germline V gene (reference sequence). Incomplete CDR3 DNA: TGTGCCAGTAGTGTCCACAGGGCAGAGAACTATGGC. Protein: CASSVHRAENYG. The entire CDR3 protein is CASSVHRAENYGYTF.

This clone was counted only a few times. With the read ending 3 residues before the CDR3 end, the germline J gene is used to fill in that end. This chain joins TRBV2 and TRBJ1-5; D uncertain. The CDR3 totals 14 residues. CDR1 and CDR2 from the germline V gene are SNHLY and FYNNEI. V lost 3 bases and J 2 bases, leaving 8 bases between the germline ends. The CDR3 region is CASSDIGGNQPQHF. The sequenced part of the CDR3 DNA is TGTGCCAGCAGTGACATCGGGGGCAATCAGCCC.

This clone came up many times. The read falls 3 residues short of the CDR3 end, and the missing part is taken from the germline J gene. The chain links TRBV30 to TRBJ1-2, with a tentative D call TRBD1 (6 bases). Germline V gives CDR1 GTSNPN, CDR2 SVGIG (reference sequence). Trimming cost V 3 bases and J 1 base, with 18 bases left between them. The CDR3 consists of 16 residues. Here the CDR3 reads CAWRLYRDTSNYGYTF. The sequenced part of the CDR3 DNA is TGTGCCTGGAGGCTCTACCGGGACACGAGTAACTATGGC. Full variable domain (missing parts from reference TRBV30 and TRBJ1-2): SQTIHQWPATLVQPVGSPLSLECTVEGTSNPNLYWYRQAAGRGLQLLFYSVGIGQISSEVPQNLSASRPQDRQFILSSKKLLLSDSGFYLCAWRLYRDTSNYGYTFGSGTRLTVV.

This clone was observed at least ten times. The missing CDR3 end, 3 residues past where the read stops, is filled in from the germline J gene. This CDR3 is also generated by other DNA sequences in the sample. The chain uses TRBV6-1 and TRBJ2-2, with D hard to call. The V end was cut by 2 bases, the J end by 2 bases, with 9 bases between. In germline, CDR1 is MNHNS, CDR2 SASEGT. The CDR3 is 15 residues long. CDR3 sequence: CASSEWAANTGELFF. The CDR3 bases that were read are TGTGCCAGCAGTGAATGGGCAGCCAACACCGGGGAG.

With regard to this clone: The read comes to an end 3 residues before the CDR3 does, leaving the germline J gene to fill in the end. The chain joins TRBV19 to TRBJ1-2; D is ambiguous. There are 18 residues in the CDR3. Germline values: CDR1 LNHDA, CDR2 SQIVND (reference sequence). This chain's CDR3 is CASSIALDSIVVVDDYTF. The sequenced CDR3 bases are TGTGCCAGTAGTATAGCCCTGGACTCGATAGTGGTTGTCGATGAC.

This clone was detected ten times or more. The read halts 3 residues ahead of the CDR3 end, with the missing end drawn from the germline J gene. V and J are TRBV20-1 and TRBJ2-4; 9 nucleotides line up with TRBD1. The CDR3 has 19 residues. Germline CDR1 reads DFQATT; CDR2 reads SNEGSKA (reference sequence). V dropped 0 bases and J dropped 1; count of bases not matched to a gene: 13. The part of the CDR3 DNA that was read is TGCAGTGCTAGAGATCGGGTTACCCTACAGGGGGCGGCCAAAAACATT. Amino acids: CSARDRVTLQGAAKNI. The entire CDR3 sequence reads CSARDRVTLQGAAKNIQYF.

The table lists this clone with many counts. Sequencing ends 3 residues short of the CDR3 end; the germline J gene provides the rest. The V call is TRBV11-2, the J call TRBJ2-7; 7 bases align to TRBD1. This CDR3 comprises 14 residues. The V and J ends lost 5 bases and 6 bases, in that order; junction bases with no gene match: 10. In germline, CDR1 is SGHAT, CDR2 FQNNGV. The CDR3 here is CASSAIRQGIEQYF. Partial CDR3 DNA: TGTGCCAGCAGCGCCATCCGACAGGGTATCGAG.

Comment on this clone: The CDR3 extends 3 residues past the end of the read, so its final part is completed from the germline J gene. This sequence joins TRBV11-2 and TRBJ2-5, with D possibly matching TRBD1 (5 bases). The V end was cut by 2 bases, the J end by 2 bases, with 9 bases between. The length of the CDR3 is 14 residues. Germline lookup yields CDR1 SGHAT and CDR2 FQNNGV. The CDR3 sequence is CASSLLGAQETQYF. CDR3 bases read: TGTGCCAGCAGCTTACTAGGGGCTCAAGAGACC. The full variable domain, in which reference TRBV11-2 and TRBJ2-5 provide the parts outside the CDR3, is EAGVAQSPRYKIIEKRQSVAFWCNPISGHATLYWYQQILGQGPKLLIQFQNNGVVDDSQLPKDRFSAERLKGVDSTLKIQPAKLEDSAVYLCASSLLGAQETQYFGPGTRLLVL.

The sample holds many counts of this clone. CDR3 protein: CASRATGATTEAFF. Incomplete CDR3 DNA: TGCGCCAGCCGAGCGACAGGTGCAACGACTGAA. V usage is TRBV5-1 and J usage is TRBJ1-1; a weak D match, TRBD1 (6 bases). The read stops 3 residues short of the end of the CDR3; the missing end is completed from the germline J gene. This CDR3 comprises 14 residues. V was shortened by 7 bases and J by 5 bases, with 18 bases between the two germline ends. Germline assignment: CDR1 SGHRS and CDR2 YFSETQ.